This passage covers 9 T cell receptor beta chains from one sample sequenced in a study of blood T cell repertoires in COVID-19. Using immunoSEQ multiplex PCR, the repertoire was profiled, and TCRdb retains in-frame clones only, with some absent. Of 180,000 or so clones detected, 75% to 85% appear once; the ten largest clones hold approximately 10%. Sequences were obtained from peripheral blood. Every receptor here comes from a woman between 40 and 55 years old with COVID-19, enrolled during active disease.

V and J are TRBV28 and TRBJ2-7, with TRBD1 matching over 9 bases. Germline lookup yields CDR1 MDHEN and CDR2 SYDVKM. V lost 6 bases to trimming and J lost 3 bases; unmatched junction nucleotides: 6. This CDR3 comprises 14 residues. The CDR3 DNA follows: TGTGCCAGCAGACCCACAGGGGGCGGCTACGAGCAGTACTTC. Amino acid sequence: CASRPTGGGYEQYF.

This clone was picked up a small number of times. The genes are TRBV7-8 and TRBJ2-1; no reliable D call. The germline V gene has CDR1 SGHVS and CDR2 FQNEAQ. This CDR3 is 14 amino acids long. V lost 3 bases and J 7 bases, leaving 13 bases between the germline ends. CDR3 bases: TGTGCCAGCAGCTTGGTCTCCTCCAGGAATGAGCAGTTCTTC. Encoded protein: CASSLVSSRNEQFF.

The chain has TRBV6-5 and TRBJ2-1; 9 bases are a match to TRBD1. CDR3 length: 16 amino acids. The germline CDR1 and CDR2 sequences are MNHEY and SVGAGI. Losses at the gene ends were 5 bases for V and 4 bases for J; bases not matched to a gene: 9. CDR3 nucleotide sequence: TGTGCCAGCAGTAACTTGGACAGGGGTGCTTACAATGAGCAGTTCTTC. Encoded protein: CASSNLDRGAYNEQFF.

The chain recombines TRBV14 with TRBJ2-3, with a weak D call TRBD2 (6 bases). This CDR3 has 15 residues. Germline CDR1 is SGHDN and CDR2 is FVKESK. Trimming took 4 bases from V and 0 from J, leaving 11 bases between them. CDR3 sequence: CASSRDFLSTDTQYF. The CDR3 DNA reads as TGTGCCAGCAGCCGGGACTTTCTAAGCACAGATACGCAGTATTTT.

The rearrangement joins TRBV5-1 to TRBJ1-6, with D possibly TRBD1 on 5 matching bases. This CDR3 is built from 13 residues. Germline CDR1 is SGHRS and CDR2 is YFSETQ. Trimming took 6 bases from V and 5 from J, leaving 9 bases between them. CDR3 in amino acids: CASKDIDNSPLHF. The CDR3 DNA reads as TGCGCCAGCAAGGACATCGATAATTCACCCCTCCACTTT.

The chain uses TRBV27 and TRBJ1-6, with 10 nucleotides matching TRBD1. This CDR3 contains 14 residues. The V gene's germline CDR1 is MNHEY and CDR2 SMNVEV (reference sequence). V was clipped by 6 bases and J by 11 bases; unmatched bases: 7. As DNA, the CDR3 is TGTGCCAGCAGGGCTGGACAGGGGGTCACACCCCTCCACTTT. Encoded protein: CASRAGQGVTPLHF.

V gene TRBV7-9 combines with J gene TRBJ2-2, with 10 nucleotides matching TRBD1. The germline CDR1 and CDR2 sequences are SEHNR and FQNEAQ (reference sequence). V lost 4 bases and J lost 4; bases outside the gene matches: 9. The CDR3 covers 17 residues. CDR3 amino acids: CASSYYRGTGVTGELFF. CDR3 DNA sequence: TGTGCCAGCAGCTATTATCGAGGGACAGGGGTCACCGGGGAGCTGTTTTTT.

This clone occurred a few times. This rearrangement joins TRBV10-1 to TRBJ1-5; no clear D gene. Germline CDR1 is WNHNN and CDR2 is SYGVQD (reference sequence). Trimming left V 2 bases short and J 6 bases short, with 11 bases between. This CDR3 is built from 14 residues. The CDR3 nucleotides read TGCGCCAGCAGTGAGAGGTCGGCGGCTCAGCCCCAGCATTTT. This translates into CASSERSAAQPQHF.

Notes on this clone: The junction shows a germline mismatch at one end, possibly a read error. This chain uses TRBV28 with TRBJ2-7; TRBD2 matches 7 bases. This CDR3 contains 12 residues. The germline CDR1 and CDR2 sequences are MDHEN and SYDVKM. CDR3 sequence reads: CASRSVAGPETF. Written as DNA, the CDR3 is TGTGCCAGCAGATCCGTAGCGGGTCCCGAAACTTTC.